This T cell receptor (beta chain) was identified in a study of T cells after yellow fever vaccination. In the study overall: Preparation of the low-cell-number fractions used SMART-Seq v4 Ultra Low Input.

Germline CDR1 MNHEY, CDR2 SVGAGI. The junction had 6 bases not matched to a gene; V was cut back by 6 bases and J by 6 bases. This CDR3 contains 14 residues. Each CDR3 protein is one row after TCRdb ran MiXCR on the 5' RACE reads. The data contain 200,000 to 250,000 distinct CDR3 sequences, approximately 3.2% of them seen just once; the ten biggest clones take up about 3.3%. The receptor was isolated from a man between 18 and 35 years old who received the YFV17D yellow fever vaccine. This chain connects TRBV6-5 to TRBJ2-7, with 12 positions matching TRBD2. Specimen: CD4+ T cells sorted from PBMCs, collected 10 days after the yellow fever booster vaccination. This CDR3 reads CASRGTSGSIEQYF. DNA for the CDR3: TGTGCCAGCAGGGGGACTAGCGGGTCCATCGAGCAGTACTTC.